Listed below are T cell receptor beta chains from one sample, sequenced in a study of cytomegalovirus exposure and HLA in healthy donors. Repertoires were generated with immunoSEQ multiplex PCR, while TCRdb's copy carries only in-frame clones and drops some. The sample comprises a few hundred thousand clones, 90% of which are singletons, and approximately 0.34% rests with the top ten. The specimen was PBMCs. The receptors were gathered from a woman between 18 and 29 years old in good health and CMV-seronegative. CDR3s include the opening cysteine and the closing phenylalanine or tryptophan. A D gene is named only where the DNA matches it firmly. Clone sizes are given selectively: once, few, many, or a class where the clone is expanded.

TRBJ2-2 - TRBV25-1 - CASSEFSPNTGELFF TGTGCCAGCAGTGAATTTAGCCCGAACACCGGGGAGCTGTTTTTT
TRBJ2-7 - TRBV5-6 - CASSFSYPYEQYF TGTGCCAGCAGCTTTAGCTATCCCTACGAGCAGTACTTC
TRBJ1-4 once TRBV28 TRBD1 CASTKDRVGEKLFF TGTGCCAGCACTAAAGACAGGGTAGGCGAAAAACTGTTTTTT
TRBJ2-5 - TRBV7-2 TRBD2 CASSTKGLAGGPRQYF TGTGCCAGCAGCACGAAGGGACTAGCGGGGGGGCCGAGACAGTACTTC
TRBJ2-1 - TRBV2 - CASSDISYNEQFF TGTGCCAGCAGTGATATTAGCTACAATGAGCAGTTCTTC
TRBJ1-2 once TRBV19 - CASSRRAAGYGYTF TGTGCCAGTAGTAGGAGGGCCGCGGGGTACGGCTACACCTTC
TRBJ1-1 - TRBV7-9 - CASRSRYRDTDGAFF TGTGCCAGCAGATCGCGATACCGGGACACCGACGGAGCTTTCTTT
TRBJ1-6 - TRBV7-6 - CASSLRESSYNSPLHF TGTGCCAGCAGCTTACGGGAGAGCTCCTATAATTCACCCCTCCACTTT
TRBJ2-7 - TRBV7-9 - CASTPGGYEQYF TGTGCCAGCACCCCAGGAGGCTACGAGCAGTACTTC
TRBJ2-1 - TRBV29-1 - CSGGQPYNEQFF TGCAGCGGGGGGCAGCCCTACAATGAGCAGTTCTTC
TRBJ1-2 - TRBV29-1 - CSVEDWPGQGYTF TGCAGCGTTGAAGATTGGCCAGGGCAAGGCTACACCTTC
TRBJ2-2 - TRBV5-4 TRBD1 CASSSGTGGTGELFF TGTGCCAGCAGCTCTGGGACAGGAGGCACCGGGGAGCTGTTTTTT
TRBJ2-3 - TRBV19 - CASSIISADTQYF TGTGCCAGTAGTATAATAAGCGCAGATACGCAGTATTTT
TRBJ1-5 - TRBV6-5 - CASGMMWPQHF TGTGCCAGCGGCATGATGTGGCCCCAGCATTTT
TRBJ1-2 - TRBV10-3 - CAISERQSDGYTF TGTGCCATCAGTGAGAGACAGTCGGATGGCTACACCTTC
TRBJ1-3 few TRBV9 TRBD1 CASSSTGGGNTIYF TGTGCCAGCAGCTCGACAGGGGGCGGAAACACCATATATTTT
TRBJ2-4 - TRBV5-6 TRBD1 CASSWDRGNIQYF TGTGCCAGCAGCTGGGACAGGGGAAACATTCAGTACTTC
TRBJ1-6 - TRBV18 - CASSPTGESQYNSPLHF TGTGCCAGCTCACCAACTGGGGAGAGCCAATATAATTCACCCCTCCACTTT
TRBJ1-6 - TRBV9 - CASSDRVSPLHF TGTGCCAGCAGCGACAGGGTTTCACCCCTCCACTTT
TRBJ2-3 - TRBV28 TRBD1 CASSLGTGHTDTQYF TGTGCCAGCAGTTTGGGGACAGGGCACACAGATACGCAGTATTTT
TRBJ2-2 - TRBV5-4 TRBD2 CASSLERGATGELFF TGTGCCAGCAGCTTGGAGCGGGGGGCCACCGGGGAGCTGTTTTTT
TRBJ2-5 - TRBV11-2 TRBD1 CASSSGQGKFQETQYF TGTGCCAGCAGCTCGGGACAGGGAAAGTTCCAAGAGACCCAGTACTTC
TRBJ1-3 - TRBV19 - CASSMSTGNTIYF TGTGCCAGTAGTATGTCAACTGGAAACACCATATATTTT
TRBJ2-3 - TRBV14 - CASSPSSGFSTDTQYF TGTGCCAGCAGCCCTTCGTCCGGGTTTAGCACAGATACGCAGTATTTT
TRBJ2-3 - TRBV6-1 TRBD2 CASRVTSGTDTQYF TGTGCCAGCAGGGTGACTAGCGGCACAGATACGCAGTATTTT
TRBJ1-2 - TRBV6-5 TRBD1 CASSSTGFDYGYTF TGTGCCAGCAGTTCGACAGGGTTTGACTATGGCTACACCTTC
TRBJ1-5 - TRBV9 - CASSARDTNQPQHF TGTGCCAGCAGCGCCCGGGACACCAATCAGCCCCAGCATTTT
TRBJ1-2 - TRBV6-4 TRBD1 CASRGQGDYGYTF TGTGCCAGCAGGGGACAGGGTGACTATGGCTACACCTTC
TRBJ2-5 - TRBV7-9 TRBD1 CASRSGTGGNQETQYF TGTGCCAGCAGATCCGGGACAGGGGGTAACCAAGAGACCCAGTACTTC
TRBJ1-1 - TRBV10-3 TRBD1 CAMRQGMNTEAFF TGTGCCATGAGACAGGGAATGAACACTGAAGCTTTCTTT
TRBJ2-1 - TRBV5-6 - CASSFSYNRLSYNEQFF TGTGCCAGCAGCTTCTCGTATAACCGCCTATCCTACAATGAGCAGTTCTTC
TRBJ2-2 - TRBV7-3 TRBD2 CASRRANRRLADSGELFF TGTGCCAGCAGACGGGCAAATCGACGGCTAGCGGACTCCGGGGAGCTGTTTTTT
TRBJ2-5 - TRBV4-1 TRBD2 CASSQPLRGSGASQETQYF TGCGCCAGCAGCCAGCCCTTACGAGGAAGCGGGGCCTCCCAAGAGACCCAGTACTTC
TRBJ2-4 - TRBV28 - CASSSETIAKNIQYF TGTGCCAGCAGTTCGGAGACCATAGCCAAAAACATTCAGTACTTC
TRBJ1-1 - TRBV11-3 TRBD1 CASSQGTVGEAFF TGTGCCAGCAGCCAAGGGACAGTTGGTGAAGCTTTCTTT
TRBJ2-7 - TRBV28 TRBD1 CASSSGQGLLYEQYF TGTGCCAGCAGCTCGGGACAGGGGCTTCTCTACGAGCAGTACTTC
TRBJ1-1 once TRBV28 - CASRSGTLNTEAFF TGTGCCAGCAGATCCGGGACATTGAACACTGAAGCTTTCTTT
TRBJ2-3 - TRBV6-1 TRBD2 CASSETASGFYTDTQYF TGTGCCAGCAGTGAAACGGCTAGCGGGTTTTACACAGATACGCAGTATTTT
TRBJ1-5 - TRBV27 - CASSLYNAENQPQHF TGTGCCAGCAGTTTATATAACGCAGAAAATCAGCCCCAGCATTTT
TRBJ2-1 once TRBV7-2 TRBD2 CASSLATSDNYNEQFF TGTGCCAGCAGCTTAGCCACTAGCGACAACTACAATGAGCAGTTCTTC
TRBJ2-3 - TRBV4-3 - CASSHEPADTQYF TGCGCCAGCAGCCATGAACCGGCAGATACGCAGTATTTT
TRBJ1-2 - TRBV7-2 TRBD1 CASSLAGQDYYGYTF TGTGCCAGCAGCTTAGCCGGACAGGACTACTATGGCTACACCTTC
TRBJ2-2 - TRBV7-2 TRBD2 CASSFNSGGFTGELFF TGTGCCAGCAGCTTCAATTCGGGGGGATTCACCGGGGAGCTGTTTTTT
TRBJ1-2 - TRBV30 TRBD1 CAWRDPGTGLGSYGYTF TGTGCCTGGAGGGATCCCGGGACAGGGCTTGGGTCCTATGGCTACACCTTC
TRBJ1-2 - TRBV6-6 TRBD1 CASSYPVQGEGYTF TGTGCCAGCAGTTACCCGGTGCAGGGGGAAGGCTACACCTTC
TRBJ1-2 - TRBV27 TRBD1 CASCKGTAINGYTF TGTGCCAGCTGTAAAGGGACAGCGATTAATGGCTACACCTTC
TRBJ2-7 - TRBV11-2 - CASSHLRGVWHEQYF TGTGCCAGCAGCCATCTCAGGGGAGTGTGGCACGAGCAGTACTTC